The clone carrying this TCR beta chain showed up many times. Its antigen is not known. This sample is drawn from a study of T-cell memory formation after mild COVID-19. The overall study: Largely, TCR clusters stayed within a single donor. Regarding the study as a whole: Among clones contracting day 15 to 85, CD4/CD8 was balanced, whereas later expanders leaned CD4+. Pre-infection memory already had some responding clones, implying cross-reactive memory joined.

5'RACE with constant-segment primers built TCRalpha and TCRbeta cDNA libraries with UMIs. Using its own MiXCR run on the 5' RACE reads, TCRdb lists one record per CDR3 protein. The data hold roughly 300,000 distinct CDR3 sequences, with roughly 13% observed a single time. This CDR3 has 14 amino acids. CDR1 is SGHRS, CDR2 YFSETQ, per germline. With 7 bases removed from V and 0 bases from J, the gap between germline ends came to 12 bases. The specimen was PBMCs or a T cell subset sorted from them (not recorded which). The chain is built from TRBV5-1 and TRBJ2-3; D is undetermined. This TCR derives from a man younger than 35 who had mild COVID-19 (a few samples of this study predate the infection). Cell type and time point are not known. The CDR3 region is CASVKKASTDTQYF. DNA of the CDR3: TGCGCCAGCGTGAAAAAAGCTAGCACAGATACGCAGTATTTT.